The 24 T cell receptor beta chains below all came from one sample that was sequenced in a study of blood T cell repertoires in COVID-19 (TCRdb year 2020). Preparation of the library involved the immunoSEQ multiplex PCR assay. TCRdb retrieved this table from immuneACCESS and kept in-frame rearrangements only. Not all clones are present; in checked studies, unresolved V genes account for under half, and no reason is known for the remainder. The sample yields 300,000 to 350,000 clones; around 91% were counted once. Of the sample, around 3.5% falls within the top ten clones. Sequenced sample: peripheral blood. Receptors were obtained from a woman aged 18-29 years who had recovered from COVID-19.

The rearrangement uses TRBV6-5 and TRBJ1-1, with D hard to call. The CDR3 contains 15 residues. Germline values: CDR1 MNHEY, CDR2 SVGAGI. The V and J ends lost 2 bases and 5 bases respectively, with 15 bases between them. The CDR3 DNA reads as TGTGCCAGCAGTTACCGGTTTCGGGAAGGAACTGAAGCTTTCTTT. Translated: CASSYRFREGTEAFF.

The chain recombines TRBV5-4 with TRBJ2-1, with D possibly matching TRBD1 (5 bases). CDR1 and CDR2 (germline): SGHNT, YYREEE (reference sequence). V was cut by 0 bases and J by 6 bases, with 7 bases left in between. This CDR3 is 13 amino acids long. The chain's CDR3 is CASSLAGRNEQFF. In DNA form, the CDR3 reads TGTGCCAGCAGCTTGGCAGGGCGCAATGAGCAGTTCTTC.

The V gene is TRBV30, the J gene TRBJ1-5; D possibly corresponds to TRBD1 (5 bases). Germline V gene data show CDR1 as GTSNPN and CDR2 as SVGIG (reference sequence). The V end lost 0 bases, the J end lost 8 bases, and 11 bases lay between the germline ends. The CDR3 has 13 amino acids. The chain's CDR3 is CAWSVGGLEPQHF. The CDR3 bases are TGTGCCTGGAGTGTTGGGGGACTAGAGCCCCAGCATTTT.

A few counts support this clone. The rearrangement links TRBV10-3 to TRBJ1-6; TRBD1 matches at 8 bases. Germline-derived CDR1 and CDR2 are ENHRY and SYGVKD. Trimming removed 2 bases from V and 7 bases from J; junction bases left unmatched: 1. This CDR3 contains 14 residues. Written as DNA, the CDR3 is TGTGCCATCAGTGAGCAGGGGGCAAATTCACCCCTCCACTTT. It translates to CAISEQGANSPLHF.

V is TRBV27 and J is TRBJ2-7; D perhaps matches TRBD1 (6 bases). The germline CDR1 and CDR2 sequences are MNHEY and SMNVEV (reference sequence). The germline V and J ends were trimmed by 5 bases and 5 bases, with 13 bases remaining between them. This CDR3 is built from 13 residues. The CDR3 protein is CASSLSRGNEQYV. The CDR3 DNA reads as TGTGCCAGCAGTCTCTCCAGGGGTAACGAGCAGTACGTC.

The chain links TRBV4-1 to TRBJ2-1, with 10 bases aligning to TRBD2. Germline CDR1 is MGHRA and CDR2 is YSYEKL. With V trimmed by 4 bases and J by 4 bases, 16 bases remained unmatched. The CDR3 sequence is 19 residues long. The CDR3 region has the DNA TGCGCCAGCAGCCGTTGGCAGACAGAGTTGACTAGCGGGTACAATGAGCAGTTCTTC. It is translated as CASSRWQTELTSGYNEQFF.

The chain joins TRBV19 to TRBJ1-2; TRBD1 aligns across 7 bases. With 3 bases clipped from V and 5 bases from J, the junction kept 6 bases outside the gene matches. The CDR3 spans 14 residues. Germline V gene lookup returns CDR1 LNHDA and CDR2 SQIVND (reference sequence). The CDR3 DNA is TGTGCCAGTAGTATCGGGACAGTTCGTTATGGCTACACCTTC. Translated: CASSIGTVRYGYTF.

V and J are TRBV27 and TRBJ2-1; the match to TRBD2 covers 9 bases. There are 15 residues in the CDR3. Germline V lookup: CDR1 MNHEY, CDR2 SMNVEV (reference sequence). V dropped 6 bases and J dropped 7; count of bases not matched to a gene: 10. The CDR3 coding sequence is TGTGCCAGCAGAGTAGCGGGAGTAGGGAAGAATGAGCAGTTCTTC. It yields the protein CASRVAGVGKNEQFF.

The V and J genes are TRBV18 and TRBJ2-1, with D possibly being TRBD2 (7 bases). This CDR3 spans 15 amino acids. Germline V gives CDR1 KGHSH, CDR2 LQKENI. Trimming took 3 bases from V and 8 from J, leaving 17 bases between them. The CDR3 is CASSPSAGAGHEQFF. As DNA, the CDR3 is TGTGCCAGCTCACCGTCGGCGGGGGCGGGGCATGAGCAGTTCTTC. The full variable domain, with the rest looked up from reference TRBV18 and TRBJ2-1, is NAGVMQNPRHLVRRRGQEARLRCSPMKGHSHVYWYRQLPEEGLKFMVYLQKENIIDESGMPKERFSAEFPKEGPSILRIQQVVRGDSAAYFCASSPSAGAGHEQFFGPGTRLTVL.

The chain links TRBV18 to TRBJ2-2, with D maybe TRBD2 (5 bases). V lost 0 bases, J lost 1 base, and 12 bases lay in between. From germline, CDR1 is KGHSH and CDR2 LQKENI. This CDR3 has 17 residues. The CDR3 DNA is TGTGCCAGCTCACCACCGTCGTTCGGGAAGAACACCGGGGAGCTGTTTTTT. Translated, it gives CASSPPSFGKNTGELFF.

The chain uses TRBV24-1 and TRBJ1-2; no firm D call. V was clipped by 6 bases and J by 4 bases, with 17 bases between them. The germline V gene encodes CDR1 KGHDR and CDR2 SFDVKD. The CDR3 loop spans 15 amino acids. The CDR3 region is CATSSFGEGGYGYTF. The CDR3 bases are TGTGCCACCAGTTCGTTCGGGGAGGGCGGCTATGGCTACACCTTC.

The V gene is TRBV7-2, the J gene TRBJ2-7; 9 bases map to TRBD1. Losses at the gene ends were 4 bases for V and 6 bases for J; bases not matched to a gene: 7. Germline V lookup: CDR1 SGHTA, CDR2 FQGNSA. CDR3 length: 14 amino acids. CDR3 sequence reads: CASSSGGTGFEQYV. The DNA of the CDR3 is TGTGCCAGCAGCTCAGGGGGGACAGGGTTCGAGCAGTACGTC.

V is TRBV5-1 and J is TRBJ2-1; D remains ambiguous. CDR1 and CDR2 (germline): SGHRS, YFSETQ. The CDR3 loop spans 14 amino acids. V was pared by 0 bases and J by 6 bases, with 10 bases between. In DNA, the CDR3 is TGCGCCAGCAGCTTGGGGCCGACGGGCAATGAGCAGTTCTTC. Protein: CASSLGPTGNEQFF.

The chain carries TRBV7-2 and TRBJ1-1; D is ambiguous. Looked up from germline, CDR1 is SGHTA and CDR2 is FQGNSA. The CDR3 extends over 13 amino acids. Trimming shortened V by 7 bases and J by 1 base, and 10 bases separated the two germline ends. The CDR3 region is CASTLHGNTEAFF. CDR3 nucleotide sequence: TGTGCCAGCACCCTGCACGGGAACACTGAAGCTTTCTTT.

The genes are TRBV11-3 and TRBJ1-2, with 7 bases matching TRBD1. Germline V gene sequence: CDR1 SGHNT, CDR2 YENEEA. Losses at the gene ends were 0 bases for V and 3 bases for J; bases not matched to a gene: 1. The CDR3 is 14 amino acids. CDR3 in DNA: TGTGCCAGCAGCTTAGATGGGACAGACTATGGCTACACCTTC. Amino acid sequence: CASSLDGTDYGYTF. Together with reference TRBV11-3 and TRBJ1-2, the CDR3 gives the full variable domain: EAGVVQSPRYKIIEKKQPVAFWCNPISGHNTLYWYLQNLGQGPELLIRYENEEAVDDSQLPKDRFSAERLKGVDSTLKIQPAELGDSAVYLCASSLDGTDYGYTFGSGTRLTVV.

CDR3 nucleotide sequence: TGTGCCAGCAGTAGAGTAGGGGATGTTGAAAAACTGTTTTTT. It encodes CASSRVGDVEKLFF. The rearrangement links TRBV27 to TRBJ1-4; a weak D match, TRBD1 (5 bases). CDR1 MNHEY and CDR2 SMNVEV come from the germline V gene (reference sequence). V was cut by 5 bases and J by 7 bases, with 14 bases left in between. CDR3 size: 14 residues. Looking up the rest from reference TRBV27 and TRBJ1-4 gives the full variable domain: EAQVTQNPRYLITVTGKKLTVTCSQNMNHEYMSWYRQDPGLGLRQIYYSMNVEVTDKGDVPEGYKVSRKEKRNFPLILESPSPNQTSLYFCASSRVGDVEKLFFGSGTQLSVL.

The chain joins TRBV7-2 to TRBJ2-3; tentatively, D is TRBD2 (6 bases). The CDR3 has 15 residues. Per the germline V gene, CDR1 is SGHTA and CDR2 is FQGNSA. V shed 3 bases and J shed 0 bases, with 10 bases lying between them. The CDR3 nucleotides read TGTGCCAGCAGCTTTCTAGCGTCTAGCACAGATACGCAGTATTTT. Protein product: CASSFLASSTDTQYF.

This sequence joins TRBV6-2 or TRBV6-3 and TRBJ2-5; 15 nucleotides match TRBD2. After removal of 4 bases from V and 2 bases from J, the junction contained 5 bases not matched to a gene. The CDR3 spans 17 residues. Germline CDR1 is MNHEY and CDR2 is SVGEGT. The CDR3 region is CASSLGLAGGPQETQYF. The CDR3 DNA sequence: TGTGCCAGCAGTTTAGGACTAGCGGGAGGGCCGCAAGAGACCCAGTACTTC.

This clone was detected once. The DNA for the CDR3 is TGTGCCAGCAGCGCGCGGGACAGGATGCCCGATACTGAAGCTTTCTTT. Translated, it gives CASSARDRMPDTEAFF. The rearrangement joins TRBV7-9 to TRBJ1-1; the match to TRBD1 covers 8 bases. The germline V gene encodes CDR1 SEHNR and CDR2 FQNEAQ (reference sequence). This CDR3 comprises 16 residues. With V trimmed by 5 bases and J by 5 bases, 13 bases remained unmatched.

V and J are TRBV24-1 and TRBJ1-4; a weak D match, TRBD1 (6 bases). V gave up 4 bases and J gave up 7 bases, with 15 bases separating them. CDR3 length: 15 amino acids. The germline V gene has CDR1 KGHDR and CDR2 SFDVKD. CDR3 nucleotide sequence: TGTGCCACCAGTGACCCGGCAGGGGAAGGTGAAAAACTGTTTTTT. Its protein product is CATSDPAGEGEKLFF.

This clone was seen many times. The CDR3 sequence is CASSSPGLGYTF. The CDR3, as DNA: TGTGCCAGTAGCTCCCCAGGCCTCGGCTACACCTTC. This rearrangement joins TRBV19 to TRBJ1-2; D unresolved. The CDR3 is 12 residues long. Trimming removed 6 bases from V and 8 bases from J, with 13 bases in between. Germline V gene lookup returns CDR1 LNHDA and CDR2 SQIVND (reference sequence).

This clone was seen more than once but under ten times. V gene TRBV27 combines with J gene TRBJ2-7; a possible D gene is TRBD1 (5 bases). This CDR3 has 14 residues. Germline V gene sequence: CDR1 MNHEY, CDR2 SMNVEV (reference sequence). V lost 5 bases, J lost 0 bases, and 11 bases lay in between. DNA for the CDR3: TGTGCCAGCAGTGACCATCAGGGCTCCTACGAGCAGTACGTC. Its translation is CASSDHQGSYEQYV.

The chain joins TRBV7-9 to TRBJ2-5, with D maybe TRBD2 (7 bases). There are 15 residues in the CDR3. V was clipped by 0 bases and J by 5 bases, with 13 bases between them. Germline CDR1 is SEHNR and CDR2 is FQNEAQ (reference sequence). CDR3 region: CASSLAEGGQETQYF. In DNA form, the CDR3 reads TGTGCCAGCAGCTTAGCGGAGGGGGGGCAGGAGACCCAGTACTTC.

This chain links TRBV10-3 with TRBJ2-5, with D unclear. Trimming removed 2 bases at V and 2 bases at J, with 6 bases between. The CDR3 is 13 residues long. Germline values: CDR1 ENHRY, CDR2 SYGVKD. CDR3 bases: TGTGCCATCAGTGAGGAGGTTCAAGAGACCCAGTACTTC. Amino acid sequence: CAISEEVQETQYF.